The present TCR beta chain was sequenced within a study of T cells in Graves' hyperthyroidism and ophthalmopathy. Study-level information: Before any treatment, at initial diagnosis, peripheral blood was collected. Study conclusions and caveats: Among thyroid clonotypes expanded above 0.001, most also appeared in blood.

CDR3 length: 13 residues. Looked up from germline, CDR1 is DFQATT and CDR2 is SNEGSKA (reference sequence). Between the trimmed V and J ends, which lost 0 bases and 10 bases, there was a span of 10 bases. This clonotype was seen ten or more times. Its target is not known. The study defined stable Graves' hyperthyroidism as no ophthalmopathy progression within 18 months. PBMCs were derived from around 10 ml fresh peripheral blood. RNA transcripts provided the source from which TCR beta CDR3 regions were amplified. HTBI primers drove first-round RT-PCR of the TCR CDR3. TCRdb analysed the multiplex PCR reads with MiXCR anew, one entry per CDR3 protein. The repertoire holds over 500,000 distinct CDR3 sequences, with around 13% as singletons.

The specimen was blood. This clonotype originated in a middle-aged woman with Graves' hyperthyroidism. The rearrangement joins TRBV20-1 to TRBJ1-6; D is perhaps TRBD1 (5 bases). CDR3 DNA sequence: TGCAGTGCTAGAGATCAGGGTAACTCACCCCTCCACTTT. Protein sequence: CSARDQGNSPLHF.